These 14 T cell receptor beta chains were sequenced from one sample in a study of blood T cell repertoires in COVID-19. Here immunoSEQ multiplex PCR was the method, and the copy in TCRdb shows in-frame clones only, minus some. The sample records some 250,000 clones, roughly 84% being singletons. What was sequenced was peripheral blood. These receptors all stem from a man aged 35 to 55 with acute or convalescent COVID-19.

This chain connects TRBV5-5 to TRBJ1-6, with 11 bases that match TRBD1. With 4 bases clipped from V and 5 bases from J, the junction kept 5 bases outside the gene matches. This CDR3 region has 16 residues. Germline CDR1 reads SGHKS; CDR2 reads YYEKEE (reference sequence). CDR3 sequence reads: CASSRPGQGDNSPLHF. The CDR3 nucleotides read TGTGCCAGCAGCCGGCCGGGACAGGGGGATAATTCACCCCTCCACTTT.

V is TRBV5-1 and J is TRBJ2-3; 7 bases align to TRBD2. Trimming at V came to 4 bases and at J to 0 bases, leaving 8 bases not matched to a gene. The V gene's germline CDR1 is SGHRS and CDR2 YFSETQ. The CDR3 length is 16 residues. CDR3 amino acids: CASSPFLSGSTDTQYF. CDR3 DNA: TGCGCCAGCAGCCCCTTCCTTAGCGGGAGCACAGATACGCAGTATTTT.

The chain combines TRBV7-9 with TRBJ1-1, with 8 bases fitting TRBD1. The germline gives CDR1 SEHNR, CDR2 FQNEAQ (reference sequence). The CDR3 sequence is 14 residues long. V was clipped by 5 bases and J by 5 bases; unmatched bases: 7. In DNA, the CDR3 is TGTGCCAGCAGCGCCCAACAGGGGGGAACTGAAGCTTTCTTT. This gives the protein CASSAQQGGTEAFF.

The rearrangement links TRBV5-6 to TRBJ1-2, with 7 positions matching TRBD1. Germline lookup yields CDR1 SGHDT and CDR2 YYEEEE. The CDR3 runs 14 residues. V shed 4 bases and J 4 bases; nucleotides not matched to a gene: 7. Here the CDR3 reads CASSPTGTVYGYTF. Written as DNA, the CDR3 is TGTGCCAGCAGCCCTACCGGGACAGTCTATGGCTACACCTTC.

This clone has a single count. The V and J genes are TRBV19 and TRBJ1-4, with D perhaps TRBD1 (6 bases). The CDR3 length is 14 residues. The V and J ends lost 3 bases and 4 bases respectively, with 9 bases between them. In germline, CDR1 is LNHDA, CDR2 SQIVND (reference sequence). The CDR3 here is CASSMTGLNEKLFF. The CDR3 DNA sequence: TGTGCCAGTAGTATGACAGGCCTTAATGAAAAACTGTTTTTT. Full variable domain (outside the CDR3, taken from reference TRBV19 and TRBJ1-4): DGGITQSPKYLFRKEGQNVTLSCEQNLNHDAMYWYRQDPGQGLRLIYYSQIVNDFQKGDIAEGYSVSREKKESFPLTVTSAQKNPTAFYLCASSMTGLNEKLFFGSGTQLSVL.

The chain uses TRBV6-5 and TRBJ2-1; tentatively, D is TRBD1 (7 bases). Germline V gives CDR1 MNHEY, CDR2 SVGAGI. CDR3 size: 14 residues. V gave up 6 bases and J gave up 8 bases, with 17 bases separating them. DNA for the CDR3: TGTGCCAGCAGAATGACAGGGAGGAGTGATGAGCAGTTCTTC. Amino acid sequence: CASRMTGRSDEQFF.

Only a few counts were recorded for this clone. This rearrangement joins TRBV30 to TRBJ2-6; perhaps TRBD1 as D (6 bases). The germline V gene encodes CDR1 GTSNPN and CDR2 SVGIG (reference sequence). The CDR3 contains 15 residues. V lost 3 bases and J lost 2, with 11 bases in between. The CDR3 bases are TGTGCCTGGAGGGGAGCAGGGGCTGGGGCCAACGTCCTGACTTTC. Residues: CAWRGAGAGANVLTF.

This chain uses TRBV28 with TRBJ2-5; 8 bases are a match to TRBD2. CDR1 MDHEN and CDR2 SYDVKM come from the germline V gene. The V gene end was trimmed by 8 bases and the J gene end by 5 bases; junction bases not matched to a gene: 7. CDR3 size: 13 residues. The CDR3 reads CASGYRGGETQYF. The CDR3 DNA reads as TGTGCCAGCGGGTACCGGGGGGGGGAGACCCAGTACTTC.

The rearrangement uses TRBV5-1 and TRBJ2-1; 8 bases align to TRBD2. With V trimmed by 3 bases and J by 9 bases, 11 bases remained unmatched. The CDR3 contains 15 residues. Germline V gene lookup returns CDR1 SGHRS and CDR2 YFSETQ. For the CDR3, the DNA is TGCGCCAGCAGCTCACTACTAGCGGACCGCGGTGAGCAGTTCTTC. Translation gives CASSSLLADRGEQFF. Filled out from reference TRBV5-1 and TRBJ2-1, the complete variable domain reads KAGVTQTPRYLIKTRGQQVTLSCSPISGHRSVSWYQQTPGQGLQFLFEYFSETQRNKGNFPGRFSGRQFSNSRSEMNVSTLELGDSALYLCASSSLLADRGEQFFGPGTRLTVL.

The chain uses TRBV3-1 (or the pseudogene TRBV3-2) and TRBJ2-1; 8 bases line up with TRBD2. Looked up from germline, CDR1 is LGHDT and CDR2 is YNNKEL (reference sequence). Trimming cost V 1 base and J 8 bases; bases outside gene matches: 7. The CDR3 spans 15 residues. The CDR3 here is CASSQGLAGGYEQFF. The CDR3 bases are TGTGCCAGCAGCCAAGGCCTTGCGGGAGGTTATGAGCAGTTCTTC.

This chain joins TRBV28 and TRBJ1-5, with 11 bases lining up with TRBD1. Germline V gene lookup returns CDR1 MDHEN and CDR2 SYDVKM. The CDR3 runs to 14 residues. V trimming: 4 bases; J trimming: 5 bases; junction bases outside the gene matches: 1. In DNA form, the CDR3 reads TGTGCCAGCAGTTGGACAGGGGGCCATCAGCCCCAGCATTTT. It specifies CASSWTGGHQPQHF.

The V gene is TRBV3-1 (or the pseudogene TRBV3-2), the J gene TRBJ2-4, with D possibly matching TRBD1 (6 bases). The V gene lost 4 bases and the J gene lost 3 bases, with 10 bases spanning the gap. CDR3 length: 14 amino acids. The germline V gene has CDR1 LGHDT and CDR2 YNNKEL (reference sequence). CDR3 residues: CASSPTGFKNIQYF. Written as DNA, the CDR3 is TGTGCCAGCAGCCCCACAGGGTTCAAAAACATTCAGTACTTC.

This clone was seen a single time. The chain recombines TRBV11-2 with TRBJ2-7, with D possibly being TRBD1 (6 bases). The germline V gene has CDR1 SGHAT and CDR2 FQNNGV. The CDR3 runs 14 residues. Trimming shortened V by 5 bases and J by 7 bases, and 18 bases separated the two germline ends. The CDR3 loop reads CASSLDRSFAEQYF. The CDR3 nucleotides read TGTGCCAGCAGCCTTGACAGGTCCTTCGCGGAGCAGTACTTC.

The chain links TRBV25-1 to TRBJ2-2; 7 nucleotides match TRBD1. The CDR3 spans 15 residues. The J segment lost 4 bases and the V segment lost 6 bases, leaving 8 bases of the junction unmatched. CDR1 is MGHDK, CDR2 SYGVNS, per germline. This CDR3 is CASRTGTVSTGELFF. The DNA for the CDR3 is TGTGCCAGCAGAACCGGGACAGTATCCACCGGGGAGCTGTTTTTT.